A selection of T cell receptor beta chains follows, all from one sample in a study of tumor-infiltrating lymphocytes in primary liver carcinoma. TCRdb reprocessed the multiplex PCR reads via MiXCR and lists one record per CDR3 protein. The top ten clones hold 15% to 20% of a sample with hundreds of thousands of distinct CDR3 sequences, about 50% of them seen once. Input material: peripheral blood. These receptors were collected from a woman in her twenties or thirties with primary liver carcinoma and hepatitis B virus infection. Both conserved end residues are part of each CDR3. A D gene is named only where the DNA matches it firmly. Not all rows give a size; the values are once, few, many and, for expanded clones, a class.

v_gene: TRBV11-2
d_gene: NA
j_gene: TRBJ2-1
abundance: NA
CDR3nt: TGTGCCAGCAGCTTAGGGGCCGCCCGGGTCTACAATGAGCAGTTCTTC
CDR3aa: CASSLGAARVYNEQFF

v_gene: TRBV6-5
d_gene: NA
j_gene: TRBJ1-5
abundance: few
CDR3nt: TGTGCCAGCAGTCCCGACGCCGGAAATCAGCCCCAGCATTTT
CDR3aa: CASSPDAGNQPQHF

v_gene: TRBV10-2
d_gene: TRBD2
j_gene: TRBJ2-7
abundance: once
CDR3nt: TGCGCCAGCAGGAAAGGACTAGCGGGAGAGTTAAGTCCAACCTACGGGCAGTACTTC
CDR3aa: CASRKGLAGELSPTYGQYF

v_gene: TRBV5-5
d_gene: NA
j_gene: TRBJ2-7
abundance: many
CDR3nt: TGTGCCAGCAGCCGCCCACCCACCTACGAGCAGTACTTC
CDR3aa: CASSRPPTYEQYF

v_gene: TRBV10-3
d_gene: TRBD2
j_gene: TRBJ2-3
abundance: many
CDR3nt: TGTGCCATCAGGCCCGGGAGGACAGATACGCAGTATTTT
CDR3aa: CAIRPGRTDTQYF

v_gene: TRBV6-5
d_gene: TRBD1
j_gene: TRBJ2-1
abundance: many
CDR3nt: TGTGCCAGCAAGGTGAGGGACAGGGGACTAGAGCGGAAGAATGAGCAGTTCTTC
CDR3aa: CASKVRDRGLERKNEQFF

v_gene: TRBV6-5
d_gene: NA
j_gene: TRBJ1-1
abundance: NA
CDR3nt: TGTGCCGGCAGTACCGAAAGTAAAACTTTCTTT
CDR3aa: CAGSTESKTFF

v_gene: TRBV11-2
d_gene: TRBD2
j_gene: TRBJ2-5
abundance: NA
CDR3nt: TGTGCCAGCAGACCGAGCGGGATAGGGACCCAGTACTTC
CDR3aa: CASRPSGIGTQYF

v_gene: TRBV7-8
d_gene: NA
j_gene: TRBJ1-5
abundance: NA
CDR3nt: TGTGCCAGCAGCGGGGAGAGGGCAACCGGGGGGCCCCAGCATTTT
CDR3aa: CASSGERATGGPQHF

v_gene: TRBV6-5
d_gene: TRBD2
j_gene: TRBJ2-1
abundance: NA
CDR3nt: TGTGCCAGCAGTAGGACTAGCGGGAGGGATAACAATGAGCAGTTCTTC
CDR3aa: CASSRTSGRDNNEQFF

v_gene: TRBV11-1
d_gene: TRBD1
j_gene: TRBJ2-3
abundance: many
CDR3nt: TGTGCCAGCAGCACCGGGACAGCCAAGGTCACAGATACGCAGTATTTT
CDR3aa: CASSTGTAKVTDTQYF

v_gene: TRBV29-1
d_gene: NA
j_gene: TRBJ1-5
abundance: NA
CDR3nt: TGCAGCATTAAGACAGTCCTCCAGCATTTT
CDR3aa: CSIKTVLQHF

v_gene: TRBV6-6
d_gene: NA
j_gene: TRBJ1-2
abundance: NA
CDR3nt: TGTGCCATCAGCCCGGGGGCCTATGGCTACACCTTC
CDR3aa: CAISPGAYGYTF

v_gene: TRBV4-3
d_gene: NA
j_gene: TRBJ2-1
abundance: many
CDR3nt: TGCGCCAGCAGCCAACCTAGCGTCGCCTACAATGAGCAGTTCTTC
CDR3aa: CASSQPSVAYNEQFF

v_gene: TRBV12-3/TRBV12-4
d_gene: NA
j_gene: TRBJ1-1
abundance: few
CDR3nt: TGTGCCAGCAGGTTGGGACGGGGGAACACTGAAGCTTTCTTT
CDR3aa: CASRLGRGNTEAFF

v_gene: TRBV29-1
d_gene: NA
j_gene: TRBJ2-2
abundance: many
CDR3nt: TGCAGCGTTGAGGTGGGGGTGAACACCGGGGAGCTGTTTTTT
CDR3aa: CSVEVGVNTGELFF

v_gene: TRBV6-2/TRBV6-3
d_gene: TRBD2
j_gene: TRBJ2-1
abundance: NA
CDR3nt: TGTGCCAGCAGTCGACTAGCGGGAGATGGGATCATTGAGCAGTTCTTC
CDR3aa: CASSRLAGDGIIEQFF

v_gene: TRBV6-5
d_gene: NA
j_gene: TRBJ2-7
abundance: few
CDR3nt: TGTGCCAGCAGTTCCCGTGACGAGCGGTACTTC
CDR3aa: CASSSRDERYF

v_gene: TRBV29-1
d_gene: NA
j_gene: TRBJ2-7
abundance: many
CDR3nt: TGCAGCGCCCGGGGTTCCTACGAGCAGTACTTC
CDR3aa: CSARGSYEQYF

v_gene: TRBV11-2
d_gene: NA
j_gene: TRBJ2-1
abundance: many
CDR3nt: TGTGCCAGCAGTTTTTCGACTGGGGCAGGGAATGAGCAGTTCTTC
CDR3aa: CASSFSTGAGNEQFF

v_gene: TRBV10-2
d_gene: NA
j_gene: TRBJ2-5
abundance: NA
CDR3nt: TGCGCCAGCAGTGAGAGTAAAGAGACCCAGTACTTC
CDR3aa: CASSESKETQYF

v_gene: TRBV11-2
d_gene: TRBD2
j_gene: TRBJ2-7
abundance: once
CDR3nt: TGTGCCAGCAGCTTTAGGCTAGCGGGAGACGGGCGGTACTTC
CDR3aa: CASSFRLAGDGRYF

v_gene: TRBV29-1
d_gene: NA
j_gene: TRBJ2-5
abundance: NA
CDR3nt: TGCAGCGTTGAATCTAAGGAGAGTGTTCAGACCCAGTACTTC
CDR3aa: CSVESKESVQTQYF

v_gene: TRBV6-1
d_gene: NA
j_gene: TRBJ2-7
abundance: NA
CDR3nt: TGTGCCAGCAGGGATAGGGGGGGGGGCTCCTACGAGCAGTACTTC
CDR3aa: CASRDRGGGSYEQYF

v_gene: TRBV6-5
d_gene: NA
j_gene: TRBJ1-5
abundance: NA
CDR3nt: TGTGCCTGCAGTTCGATGAATCAGCCCCAGCATTTT
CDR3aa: CACSSMNQPQHF

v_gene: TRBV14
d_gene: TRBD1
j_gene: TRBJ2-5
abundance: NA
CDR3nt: TGTGCCAGCAGCCAAGATCTTGGGACAGGGGGCACTGTACGAGAGACCCAGTACTTC
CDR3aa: CASSQDLGTGGTVRETQYF

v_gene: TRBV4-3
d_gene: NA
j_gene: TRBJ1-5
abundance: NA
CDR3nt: TGCGCCAGCAGCCAAGATAAAGGGGTGCGGCAGCCCCAGCATTTT
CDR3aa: CASSQDKGVRQPQHF

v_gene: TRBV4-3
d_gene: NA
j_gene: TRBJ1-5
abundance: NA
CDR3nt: TGCGCCAGCAGCCAGGGATTTAGGGGCGATCAGCCCCAGCATTTT
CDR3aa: CASSQGFRGDQPQHF

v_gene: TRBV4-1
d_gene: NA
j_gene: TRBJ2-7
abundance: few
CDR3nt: TGCGCCAGCAGCCCTTTGGGGGAGCCAACTGGTGAGCAGTACTTC
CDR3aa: CASSPLGEPTGEQYF

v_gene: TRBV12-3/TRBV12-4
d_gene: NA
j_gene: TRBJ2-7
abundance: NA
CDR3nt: TGTGCCAGCAGTTTACAAGGTAACGACGATCAGTACTTC
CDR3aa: CASSLQGNDDQYF

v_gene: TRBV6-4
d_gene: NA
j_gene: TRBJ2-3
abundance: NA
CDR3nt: TGTGCCAGCAGTGAGACCGGGACTAGCACAGATACGCAGTATTTT
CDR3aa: CASSETGTSTDTQYF

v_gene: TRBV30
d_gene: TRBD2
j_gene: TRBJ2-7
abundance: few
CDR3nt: TGTGCCTGGAGTCCAAGGCGGGGGGCCAGCGAGCAGTACTTC
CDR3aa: CAWSPRRGASEQYF

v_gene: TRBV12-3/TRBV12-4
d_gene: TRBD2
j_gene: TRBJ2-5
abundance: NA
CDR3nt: TGTGCCAGCAGTTTGGCGGGAGGAGGCGAGACCCATTACTTT
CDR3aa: CASSLAGGGETHYF

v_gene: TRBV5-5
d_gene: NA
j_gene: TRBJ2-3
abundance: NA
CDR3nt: TGTACCAGCAGCTTAGGACCTGTCACAGATACGCAGTATTTT
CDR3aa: CTSSLGPVTDTQYF

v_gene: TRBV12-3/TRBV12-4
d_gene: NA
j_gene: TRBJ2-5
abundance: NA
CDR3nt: TGTGCCAGCAGTTCGTGGGGATCACTCCAGGAGATCCAGTACTTC
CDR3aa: CASSSWGSLQEIQYF

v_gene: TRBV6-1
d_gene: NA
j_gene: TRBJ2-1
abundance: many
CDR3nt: TGTGCCAGCAGTGTTATGGGACTCTACAATGAGCAGTTCTTC
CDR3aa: CASSVMGLYNEQFF

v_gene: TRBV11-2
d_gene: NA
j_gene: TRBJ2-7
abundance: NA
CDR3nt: TGTGCCAGAAGTGTCTCGCTGGGAGACTACGAGCAGTACTTC
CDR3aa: CARSVSLGDYEQYF

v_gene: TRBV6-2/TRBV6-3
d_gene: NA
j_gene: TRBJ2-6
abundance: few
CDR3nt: TGTGCCAGCAGTCCCTGGGGGGAACGCTATGGGGCCAACGTCCTGACTTTC
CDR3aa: CASSPWGERYGANVLTF

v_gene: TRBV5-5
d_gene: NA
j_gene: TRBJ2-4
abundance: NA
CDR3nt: TGTGCCAGCAGCTTGGCCTCGGAAAACATTCAGTACTTC
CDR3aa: CASSLASENIQYF

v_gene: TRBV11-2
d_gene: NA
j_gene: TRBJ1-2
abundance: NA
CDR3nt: TGTGCCAGCGGCTTAGACCAGCACACCCAGGCAGGCTACACCTTC
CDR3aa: CASGLDQHTQAGYTF

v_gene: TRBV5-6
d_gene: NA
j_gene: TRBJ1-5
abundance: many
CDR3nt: TGTGCCAGCAGCTTGAGTGGGACCCATCAGCCCCAGCATTTT
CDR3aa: CASSLSGTHQPQHF

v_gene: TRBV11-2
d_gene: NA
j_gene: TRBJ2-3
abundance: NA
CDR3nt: TGCGCCAGCAGGTTGACAGGTATGCAGTATTTT
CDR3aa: CASRLTGMQYF

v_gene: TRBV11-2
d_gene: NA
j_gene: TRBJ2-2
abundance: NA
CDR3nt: TGTGCCAGCAGCCCAGATGGAGTTCGGGAGCTGTCTTTT
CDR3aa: CASSPDGVRELSF

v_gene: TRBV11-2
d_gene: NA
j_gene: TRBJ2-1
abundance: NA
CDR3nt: TGTGCCAGCAGTTTAGATCGTAGGGGACATGAGCAGTTCTTC
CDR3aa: CASSLDRRGHEQFF

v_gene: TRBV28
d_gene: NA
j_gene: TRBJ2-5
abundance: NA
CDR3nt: TGTGCCAGCAGTCCCAGGGGCCGGGAGACCCAGTACTTC
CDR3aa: CASSPRGRETQYF

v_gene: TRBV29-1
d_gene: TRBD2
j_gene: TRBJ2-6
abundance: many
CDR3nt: TGCAGCGTTGGTGCGGGAGCCGCCAACGTCCTGACTTTC
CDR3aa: CSVGAGAANVLTF

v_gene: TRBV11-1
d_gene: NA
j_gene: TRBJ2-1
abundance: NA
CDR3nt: TGTCCTAGCAGCCCCGCTACACTAGTCCCCCCAAATGAGCAGTTCTTC
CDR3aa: CPSSPATLVPPNEQFF

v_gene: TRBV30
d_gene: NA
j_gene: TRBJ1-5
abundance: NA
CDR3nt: TGTGCCTGGCAGGTAGGGTCGGGCAATCAGCCCCAGCATTTT
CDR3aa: CAWQVGSGNQPQHF

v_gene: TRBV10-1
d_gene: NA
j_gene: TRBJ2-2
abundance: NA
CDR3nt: TGCGCCAGCAGCACCGCAACCGGGGAGCTGTTTTTT
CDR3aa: CASSTATGELFF

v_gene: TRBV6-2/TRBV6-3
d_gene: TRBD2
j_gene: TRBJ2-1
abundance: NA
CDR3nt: TGTGCCAGCAGTGGGATCAGCGGGATGTCCTACAGTGAGCAGTTCTTC
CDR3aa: CASSGISGMSYSEQFF

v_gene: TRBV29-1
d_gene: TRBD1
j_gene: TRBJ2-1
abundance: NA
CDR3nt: TGCAACGTTACCGTGACAGGGGGCTTCTACAATGAGCAGTTCTTC
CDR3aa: CNVTVTGGFYNEQFF

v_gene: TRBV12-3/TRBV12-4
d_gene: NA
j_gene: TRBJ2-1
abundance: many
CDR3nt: TGTGCCAGCAGAGCAAGGGGGAGCTCCTACAATGAGCAGTTCTTC
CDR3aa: CASRARGSSYNEQFF

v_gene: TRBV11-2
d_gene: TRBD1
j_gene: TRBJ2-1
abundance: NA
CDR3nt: TGTGTCAGCAGCTGGGACAGGGCAAATGAACAGTTCTTC
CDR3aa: CVSSWDRANEQFF

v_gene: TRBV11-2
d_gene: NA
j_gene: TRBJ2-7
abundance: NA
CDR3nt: TGTGCCAGCAGCTTAAGTGGAGAGGCGACCTATGAGCAGTACTTC
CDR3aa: CASSLSGEATYEQYF

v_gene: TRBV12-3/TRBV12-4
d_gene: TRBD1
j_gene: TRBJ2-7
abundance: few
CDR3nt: TGTGCCAGCAGTCCGGGCAGGGGGAGCTCCTACGAGCAGTACTTC
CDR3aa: CASSPGRGSSYEQYF

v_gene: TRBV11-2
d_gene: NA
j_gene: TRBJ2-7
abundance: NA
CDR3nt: TGTGCCGGCAGCCCCTCGAATAAGGGCGAGCATTACTTC
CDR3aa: CAGSPSNKGEHYF

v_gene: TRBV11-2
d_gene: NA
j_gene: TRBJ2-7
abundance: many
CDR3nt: TGTGCCAGCAGCTTAGGCGCTTTGCGGGCCTCCTACGAGCAGTACTTC
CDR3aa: CASSLGALRASYEQYF

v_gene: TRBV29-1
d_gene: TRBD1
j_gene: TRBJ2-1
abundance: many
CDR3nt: TGCGGCGCCGAGACAGGGTGGTACAATGAGCAGTTCTTC
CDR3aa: CGAETGWYNEQFF

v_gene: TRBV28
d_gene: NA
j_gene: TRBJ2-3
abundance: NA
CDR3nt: TGTGCCAGCAGTATGGGAGGTTACACAGATACGCAGTATTTT
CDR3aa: CASSMGGYTDTQYF

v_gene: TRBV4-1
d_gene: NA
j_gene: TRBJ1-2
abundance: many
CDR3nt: TGCGCCAGCAGCCAAGACGGAAACGATAACTATGGCTACACCTTC
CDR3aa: CASSQDGNDNYGYTF